This section outlines one T cell receptor (beta chain) sequence together with its context. Its target is not known. These data come from a study of Ad26.COV2.S vaccination and SARS-CoV-2 variants. Looking at the study overall: The authors gave Ad26.COV2.S intramuscularly, either once or twice 56 days apart. Study-wide results and limits: There was reportedly substantial breadth in spike-specific CD8+ and CD4+ T cell responses after vaccination. Those who received the vaccine showed greater spike-specific TCR breadth than those given placebo.

The CDR3 is made up of 13 amino acids. Trimming cost V 1 base and J 6 bases; bases outside gene matches: 3. Germline-derived CDR1 and CDR2 are SGHRS and YFSETQ. The treatment was: around 19 received Ad26.COV2.S at low or high dose, single or two shots; about 5 received placebo; per-sample allocation not given. At day 63 after the first vaccine or placebo injection, samples were drawn. Clones were sequenced by immunoSEQ multiplex PCR, and TCRdb holds only the in-frame ones, with some missing. The data hold 410,000 or so clones, with about 92% observed a single time. This chain links TRBV5-1 with TRBJ2-7; 8 bases agree with TRBD1. This receptor was taken from a person between 18 and 60 years old who received the Ad26.COV2.S COVID-19 vaccine or a placebo. This specimen was peripheral blood, taken in a trial of Ad26.COV2.S vaccine versus placebo. The CDR3 DNA reads TGCGCCAGCAGCTTGTCCCAGGGGGCCGAGCAGTACTTC. Its translation: CASSLSQGAEQYF. Complete variable domain (other parts from reference TRBV5-1 and TRBJ2-7): KAGVTQTPRYLIKTRGQQVTLSCSPISGHRSVSWYQQTPGQGLQFLFEYFSETQRNKGNFPGRFSGRQFSNSRSEMNVSTLELGDSALYLCASSLSQGAEQYFGPGTRLTVT.